A selection of T cell receptor beta chains follows, all from one sample in a study of monozygotic twins with inflammatory bowel disease. TCRdb reanalyzed the 5' RACE reads, giving one entry per CDR3 protein sequence and no DNA. The sample features about 110,000 distinct CDR3 sequences, with around an eighth in its top ten. Source material: blood. Every receptor here comes from a human donor with ulcerative colitis or Crohn's disease, or a healthy co-twin of an affected twin (not recorded which). The CDR3 runs from the conserved cysteine through the conserved F or W.

v_gene: TRBV6-5; j_gene: TRBJ2-7; CDR3aa: CASSYRNEQYF
v_gene: TRBV12-3/TRBV12-4; j_gene: TRBJ2-1; CDR3aa: CASRTDNNEQFF
v_gene: TRBV20-1; j_gene: TRBJ2-5; CDR3aa: CSASRVDHVPETQYF
v_gene: TRBV7-9; j_gene: TRBJ2-7; CDR3aa: CASSSTWTGDFYEQYF
v_gene: TRBV3-1; j_gene: TRBJ2-1; CDR3aa: CASSQAGAAEQFF
v_gene: TRBV7-8; j_gene: TRBJ2-7; CDR3aa: CASSLPGQQREQYF
v_gene: TRBV6-5; j_gene: TRBJ2-3; CDR3aa: CASSYMNTDTQYF
v_gene: TRBV11-2; j_gene: TRBJ1-6; CDR3aa: CASSFLMSGDLNSPLHF
v_gene: TRBV7-9; j_gene: TRBJ2-5; CDR3aa: CASSLDRAGWYQETQYF
v_gene: TRBV6-1; j_gene: TRBJ2-1; CDR3aa: CASRPVAADNEQFF
v_gene: TRBV21-1; j_gene: TRBJ2-1; CDR3aa: CARWWTSGIGSYNEQFF
v_gene: TRBV2; j_gene: TRBJ2-1; CDR3aa: CASSGTSGIRGSYNEQFF
v_gene: TRBV4-1; j_gene: TRBJ2-6; CDR3aa: CASSQFAGRSGANVLTF
v_gene: TRBV5-1; j_gene: TRBJ2-5; CDR3aa: CASSSTPSSGGQETQYF
v_gene: TRBV6-2/TRBV6-3; j_gene: TRBJ2-1; CDR3aa: CASRSRERLAGSSSYNEQFF
v_gene: TRBV20-1; j_gene: TRBJ2-1; CDR3aa: CSASPRLTGGDEQFF
v_gene: TRBV7-2; j_gene: TRBJ2-3; CDR3aa: CASSSQRGVGTDTQYF
v_gene: TRBV11-2; j_gene: TRBJ2-6; CDR3aa: CASSLQGPGANVLTF
v_gene: TRBV7-3; j_gene: TRBJ2-5; CDR3aa: CASSPGTEETQYF
v_gene: TRBV28; j_gene: TRBJ2-7; CDR3aa: CASSGGVSSYEQYF
v_gene: TRBV29-1; j_gene: TRBJ2-5; CDR3aa: CSVEETSGQETQYF
v_gene: TRBV7-9; j_gene: TRBJ1-4; CDR3aa: CASSLGGDAPNEKLFF
v_gene: TRBV12-3/TRBV12-4; j_gene: TRBJ2-7; CDR3aa: CASSLALGTYEQYF
v_gene: TRBV9; j_gene: TRBJ1-6; CDR3aa: CASSLGFDSPLHF
v_gene: TRBV20-1; j_gene: TRBJ1-2; CDR3aa: CSARDRGTGAYGYTF
v_gene: TRBV5-5; j_gene: TRBJ2-3; CDR3aa: CASSLGPTDTQYF
v_gene: TRBV5-1; j_gene: TRBJ1-4; CDR3aa: CASSSQSLNEKLFF
v_gene: TRBV7-9; j_gene: TRBJ2-3; CDR3aa: CASSYSGSTDTQYF
v_gene: TRBV20-1; j_gene: TRBJ2-3; CDR3aa: CSASPFRVPDTQYF
v_gene: TRBV7-2; j_gene: TRBJ1-4; CDR3aa: CASSDSADPGEKLFF
v_gene: TRBV7-2; j_gene: TRBJ2-3; CDR3aa: CASSLALDDTQYF
v_gene: TRBV4-3; j_gene: TRBJ2-1; CDR3aa: CASSQDLWTSVGNEQFF
v_gene: TRBV12-3/TRBV12-4; j_gene: TRBJ2-7; CDR3aa: CASSLPTGQAIF
v_gene: TRBV20-1; j_gene: TRBJ1-2; CDR3aa: CSAVDRGWDGYTF
v_gene: TRBV7-9; j_gene: TRBJ2-3; CDR3aa: CASSHWTGNTATQYF
v_gene: TRBV5-4; j_gene: TRBJ1-2; CDR3aa: CASSPGGARYGYTF
v_gene: TRBV29-1; j_gene: TRBJ2-3; CDR3aa: CSVEQGADTQYF
v_gene: TRBV27; j_gene: TRBJ2-1; CDR3aa: CASSFRSRHVYNEQFF
v_gene: TRBV6-1; j_gene: TRBJ1-4; CDR3aa: CASSEAGVRGTNEKLFF
v_gene: TRBV12-3/TRBV12-4; j_gene: TRBJ2-7; CDR3aa: CASSLQGAGEQYF
v_gene: TRBV10-3; j_gene: TRBJ2-1; CDR3aa: CAISDLLYNEQFF